This T cell receptor beta chain comes out of a study of blood T cell repertoires in COVID-19. Study in general: T cells, B-cell-depleted T cells, or PBMCs provided the cDNA or gDNA that served as material.

Trimming shortened V by 0 bases and J by 8 bases, and 17 bases separated the two germline ends. The CDR3 extends over 17 amino acids. The germline gives CDR1 LGHNA, CDR2 YNFKEQ. Clones were sequenced by immunoSEQ multiplex PCR, and TCRdb holds only the in-frame ones, with some missing. This table holds around 190,000 clones, 76% found once. J is TRBJ1-6 and V is TRBV4-2; weak D call: TRBD1 (5 bases). This clonotype was sampled from a woman aged 45-60 years with active or convalescent COVID-19. The sample consisted of peripheral blood. The CDR3 DNA sequence: TGTGCCAGCAGCCAAGAAGGGCGCGGGGTGGGGGATTCACCCCTCCACTTT. It encodes CASSQEGRGVGDSPLHF.